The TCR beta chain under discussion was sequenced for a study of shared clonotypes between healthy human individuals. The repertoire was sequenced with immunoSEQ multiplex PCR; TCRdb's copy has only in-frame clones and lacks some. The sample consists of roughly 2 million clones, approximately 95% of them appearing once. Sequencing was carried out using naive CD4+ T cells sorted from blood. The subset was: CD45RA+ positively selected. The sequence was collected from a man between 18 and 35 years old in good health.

The CDR3 coding sequence is TGCGCCAGCAGCTTGGCGTCCAAGACGGAGACCCAGTACTTC. Translation: CASSLASKTETQYF. The chain combines TRBV5-1 with TRBJ2-5, with D hard to call. The V end lost 0 bases, the J end lost 5 bases, and 11 bases lay between the germline ends. The CDR3 is 14 amino acids. Germline CDR1 reads SGHRS; CDR2 reads YFSETQ.